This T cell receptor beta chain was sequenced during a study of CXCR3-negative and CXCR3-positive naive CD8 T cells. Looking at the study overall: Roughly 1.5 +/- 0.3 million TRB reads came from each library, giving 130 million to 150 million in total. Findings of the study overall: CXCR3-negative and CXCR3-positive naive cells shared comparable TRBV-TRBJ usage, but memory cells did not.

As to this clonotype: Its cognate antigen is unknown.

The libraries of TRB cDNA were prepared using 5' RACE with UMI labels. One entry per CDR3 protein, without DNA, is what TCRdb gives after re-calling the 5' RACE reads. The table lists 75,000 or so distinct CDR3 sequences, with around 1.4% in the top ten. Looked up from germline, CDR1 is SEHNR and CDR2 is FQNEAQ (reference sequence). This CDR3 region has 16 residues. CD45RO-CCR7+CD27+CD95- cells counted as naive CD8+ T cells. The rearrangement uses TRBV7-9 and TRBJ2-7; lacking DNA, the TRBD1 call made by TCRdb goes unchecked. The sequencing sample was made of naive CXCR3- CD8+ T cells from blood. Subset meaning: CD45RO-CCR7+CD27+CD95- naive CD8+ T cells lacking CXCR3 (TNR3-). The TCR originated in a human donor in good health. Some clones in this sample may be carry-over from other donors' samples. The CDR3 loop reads CASSLPRDRTTYEQYF.